These 5 T cell receptor beta chains were sequenced from one sample in a study of a mutant IDH1 vaccine in newly diagnosed glioma. The time point is: week 35, safety follow-up. Vaccination used 300 ug of mutant IDH1 20-mer peptide per dose, with topical imiquimod. These receptors have no known antigen. TCRdb's copy holds only in-frame clones and misses some; the assay was immunoSEQ multiplex PCR. The sample consists of about 50,000 clones, around four fifths of them appearing once. The starting material was PBMCs, obtained from a glioma patient whose treatment included an IDH1 peptide vaccine. Receptors originate from a young woman with glioma.

The rearrangement links TRBV4-1 to TRBJ1-5, with D unresolved. Trimming removed 0 bases from V and 2 bases from J, with 14 bases in between. Germline V gives CDR1 MGHRA, CDR2 YSYEKL. The CDR3 totals 17 residues. The CDR3 loop is CASSQDPLRSGNQPQHF. CDR3 DNA sequence: TGCGCCAGCAGCCAAGACCCTCTTCGGTCCGGCAATCAGCCCCAGCATTTT.

The rearrangement uses TRBV5-1 and TRBJ2-7; 7 bases match TRBD2. V lost 3 bases to trimming and J lost 4 bases; unmatched junction nucleotides: 7. The germline CDR1 and CDR2 sequences are SGHRS and YFSETQ. The length of the CDR3 is 14 residues. The CDR3 nucleotides are TGCGCCAGCAGCTGGGGAACTAGCGAGTACGAGCAGTACTTC. It specifies CASSWGTSEYEQYF.

The chain joins TRBV19 to TRBJ1-2; TRBD1 matches at 7 bases. The CDR3 length is 14 residues. Germline lookup yields CDR1 LNHDA and CDR2 SQIVND (reference sequence). J gave up 4 bases and V 6 bases, and 8 bases lay outside the gene matches. The CDR3: CASSSRQGSYGYTF. CDR3 nucleotide sequence: TGTGCCAGTAGCAGCCGACAGGGAAGCTATGGCTACACCTTC. The variable domain in full, with the rest retrieved from reference TRBV19 and TRBJ1-2, is DGGITQSPKYLFRKEGQNVTLSCEQNLNHDAMYWYRQDPGQGLRLIYYSQIVNDFQKGDIAEGYSVSREKKESFPLTVTSAQKNPTAFYLCASSSRQGSYGYTFGSGTRLTVV.

This clone showed up just a few times. This chain uses TRBV19 with TRBJ1-1; D might be TRBD1 (6 bases). In germline, CDR1 is LNHDA, CDR2 SQIVND (reference sequence). The germline V and J ends were trimmed by 6 bases and 4 bases, with 12 bases remaining between them. The CDR3 consists of 13 residues. CDR3 bases: TGTGCCAGTAGACAGGGACTTGTCACTGAAGCTTTCTTT. Translated, it gives CASRQGLVTEAFF.

The chain carries TRBV29-1 and TRBJ2-3, with D uncertain. The CDR3 has 10 residues. Germline assignment: CDR1 SQVTM and CDR2 ANQGSEA. Trimming removed 5 bases at V and 3 bases at J, with 3 bases between. CDR3 region: CSVRTDTQYF. The DNA of the CDR3 is TGCAGCGTTAGGACAGATACGCAGTATTTT.